The TCR beta chain described here comes from a study of radiotherapy plus CTLA-4 blockade in lung cancer. The protocol was immunoSEQ multiplex PCR, while the TCRdb copy is restricted to in-frame clones and leaves out a portion. Counted here are around 71,000 clones, 60% to 80% occurring once; the ten biggest clones make up roughly 15%. J was trimmed by 4 bases and V by 4 bases; bases with no gene match: 5. Germline V lookup: CDR1 SGHVS, CDR2 FNYEAQ. There are 16 residues in the CDR3. This receptor was identified in a human donor with non-small cell lung cancer whose response to radiotherapy plus ipilimumab could not be evaluated. Some clones in this sample may be carry-over from other donors' samples. Specimen: peripheral blood, collected from a patient treated with radiotherapy plus ipilimumab. V usage is TRBV7-6 and J usage is TRBJ2-5; 14 bases align to TRBD2. CDR3 DNA: TGTGCCAGCAGCTGGGGACTAGCGGGGGCCCGAGAGACCCAGTACTTC. Its protein is CASSWGLAGARETQYF.